The clone carrying this T cell receptor (beta chain) was detected a few times. The antigen is undetermined. CDR1 and CDR2 from the germline V gene are MNHEY and SMNVEV (reference sequence). V lost 4 bases, J lost 2 bases, and 9 bases lay in between. This CDR3 region has 14 residues. This entry belongs to a study of CD8 T cells in ankylosing spondylitis. Molecular-barcoded quantitative 5'-RACE produced these TCR beta libraries. TCRdb reanalysed the 5' RACE reads using MiXCR and keeps one entry per CDR3 protein. The sample includes about 500,000 distinct CDR3 sequences, approximately 12% of them seen just once. General study points: A motif of roughly 8 highly homologous TCR beta variants was seen as apparently characteristic of ankylosing spondylitis blood. Disease-linked clones were reportedly significantly enriched in matched ankylosing spondylitis synovial fluid.

The receptor's source is a male donor with ankylosing spondylitis. The chain joins TRBV27 to TRBJ2-1; tentative D call: TRBD1 (5 bases). Sequencing used blood, either unsorted or a sorted T cell fraction (not recorded which). The CDR3 DNA is TGTGCCAGCAGTTCTGGGGCCCCCTACAATGAGCAGTTCTTC. The encoded protein is CASSSGAPYNEQFF.